A single TCR beta chain is shown here with its context. Produced via immunoSEQ multiplex PCR; TCRdb's table is partial and in-frame only. Counted here are about 2 million clones, approximately 94% occurring once; the ten biggest clones make up more than 0.95%. The germline CDR1 and CDR2 sequences are MNHEY and SVGAGI. V was trimmed by 1 base and J by 4 bases, leaving 10 bases between them. The CDR3 extends over 14 amino acids. CD45RO negativity and positive selection for CCR7 defined naive CD8 cells, a population that excluded terminally differentiated effector memory CD45RA+ cells. These data belong to a study of shared clonotypes between healthy human individuals.

The sequencing input was naive CD8+ T cells sorted from blood. The chain joins TRBV6-5 to TRBJ1-1; TRBD1 is a possible D gene (5 bases). The sequence came from a young man in good health. CDR3 in amino acids: CASSYFWGGTEAFF. CDR3 DNA: TGTGCCAGCAGTTACTTCTGGGGGGGCACTGAAGCTTTCTTT.